This T cell receptor beta chain emerged from a study of Ad26.COV2.S vaccination and SARS-CoV-2 variants. Study at large: Administration of Ad26.COV2.S was intramuscular, either once or twice 56 days apart.

Generated by immunoSEQ multiplex PCR, the TCRdb table keeps only in-frame clones and is missing some. The table lists fewer than 900,000 clones, roughly 90% of them singletons. The CDR3 covers 13 residues. CDR1 and CDR2 from the germline V gene are LGHDT and YNNKEL (reference sequence). Losses at the gene ends were 8 bases for V and 5 bases for J; bases not matched to a gene: 3. Stated treatment: approximately 18 received Ad26.COV2.S at low or high dose, single or two shots; 5 received placebo; per-sample allocation not given. Samples were taken on day 63 after the first vaccine or placebo injection. There are a few counts of this clone.

The input for sequencing was peripheral blood, taken in a trial of Ad26.COV2.S vaccine versus placebo. The chain uses TRBV3-1 (or the pseudogene TRBV3-2) and TRBJ1-6; 7 bases line up with TRBD1. This TCR came from a person aged 18-65 years who received the Ad26.COV2.S COVID-19 vaccine or a placebo. The CDR3 here is CASSGTDNSPLHF. For the CDR3, the DNA is TGTGCCAGCTCCGGGACAGATAATTCACCCCTCCACTTT.